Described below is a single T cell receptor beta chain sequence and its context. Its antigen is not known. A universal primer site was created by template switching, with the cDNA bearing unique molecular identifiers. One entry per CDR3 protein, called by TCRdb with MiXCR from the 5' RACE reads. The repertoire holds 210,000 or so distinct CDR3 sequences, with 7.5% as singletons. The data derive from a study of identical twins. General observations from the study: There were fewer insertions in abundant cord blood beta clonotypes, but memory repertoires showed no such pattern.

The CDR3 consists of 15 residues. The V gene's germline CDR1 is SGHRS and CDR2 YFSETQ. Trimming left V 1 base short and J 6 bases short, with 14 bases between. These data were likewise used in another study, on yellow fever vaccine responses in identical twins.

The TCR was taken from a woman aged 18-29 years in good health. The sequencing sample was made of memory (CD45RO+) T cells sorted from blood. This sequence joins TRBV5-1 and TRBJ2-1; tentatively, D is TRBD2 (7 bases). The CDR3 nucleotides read TGCGCCAGCAGCTTGAGTGGCGGGGGCCCCAATGAGCAGTTCTTC. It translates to CASSLSGGGPNEQFF.